Given below is one TCR beta chain in context. Its antigen is not known. Between the trimmed V and J ends, which lost 2 bases and 0 bases, there was a span of 8 bases. The germline gives CDR1 MNHEY, CDR2 SVGAGI. CDR3 length equals 15 residues. Sequencing used immunoSEQ multiplex PCR; TCRdb keeps in-frame clones, though not all of them. The table records about 100,000 clones, about 81% of them present only once. The data were taken from a study of T cell clones after liver transplantation. At the level of the study: As an antigen-independent comparator, third-party-reactive TCRbeta sequences came from pre-transplant mixed lymphocyte reactions.

Overall study results and limits: Post-transplant time points were not standardized, so conclusions are preliminary.

The sequence came from a human donor who received a liver transplant. The chain joins TRBV6-5 to TRBJ1-3; D not certain. Sequences were derived from CD4+ T cells from blood, sampled before liver transplant. CDR3 nucleotides: TGTGCCAGCAGTTACGACGCGAACTCTGGAAACACCATATATTTT. Its protein is CASSYDANSGNTIYF.